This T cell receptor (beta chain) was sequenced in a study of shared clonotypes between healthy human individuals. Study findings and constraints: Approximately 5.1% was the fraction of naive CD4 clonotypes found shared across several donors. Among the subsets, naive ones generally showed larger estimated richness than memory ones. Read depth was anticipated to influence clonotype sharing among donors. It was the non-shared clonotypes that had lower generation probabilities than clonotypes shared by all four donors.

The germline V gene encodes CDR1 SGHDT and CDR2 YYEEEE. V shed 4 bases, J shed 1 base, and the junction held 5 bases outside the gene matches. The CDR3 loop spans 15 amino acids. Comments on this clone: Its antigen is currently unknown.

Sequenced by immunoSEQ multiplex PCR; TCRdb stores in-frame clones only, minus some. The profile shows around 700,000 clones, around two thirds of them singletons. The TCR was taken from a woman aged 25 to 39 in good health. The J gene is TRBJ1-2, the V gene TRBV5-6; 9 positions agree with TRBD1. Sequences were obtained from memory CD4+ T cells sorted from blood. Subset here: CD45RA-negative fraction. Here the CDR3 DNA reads TGTGCCAGCAGCCCCCCGGGACAGGGTAACTATGGCTACACCTTC. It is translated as CASSPPGQGNYGYTF.